Below are 15 T cell receptor beta chains sequenced from a single sample in a study of a mutant IDH1 vaccine in newly diagnosed glioma. Measured with immunoSEQ multiplex PCR; TCRdb has only the in-frame clones, and not every one. Here the sample spans approximately 43,000 clones, 80% to 90% being singletons. As for time point: week 35, safety follow-up. The content of each vaccine dose was 300 ug of mutant IDH1 20-mer peptide, and topical imiquimod accompanied it. What these receptors recognize is not known. Sequenced here: PBMCs, sampled from a glioma patient whose treatment included an IDH1 peptide vaccine. These receptors were obtained from a man aged 35 to 55 with glioma.

The DNA of the CDR3 is TGTGCCAGCAGTTCAAAGGCTGGCACAGATACGCAGTATTTT. The encoded protein is CASSSKAGTDTQYF. The chain couples TRBV6-6 to TRBJ2-3; D remains unclear. Between the trimmed V and J ends, which lost 4 bases and 1 base, there was a span of 9 bases. Germline V gives CDR1 MNHNY, CDR2 SVGAGI (reference sequence). The CDR3 is made up of 14 amino acids.

The V and J genes are TRBV7-9 and TRBJ2-3; the D call may be TRBD1 or TRBD2 (5 bases each). Trimming took 5 bases from V and 4 from J, leaving 10 bases between them. The CDR3 extends over 13 amino acids. Germline CDR1 SEHNR, CDR2 FQNEAQ (reference sequence). CDR3 in amino acids: CASSPRGPDTQYF. CDR3 nucleotide sequence: TGTGCCAGCAGCCCTCGGGGACCAGATACGCAGTATTTT.

J is TRBJ2-3 and V is TRBV5-8; 8 bases map to TRBD1. J was trimmed by 2 bases and V by 4 bases; bases with no gene match: 9. Germline V gives CDR1 SGHTS, CDR2 YDEGEE. This CDR3 contains 16 residues. This chain's CDR3 is CASSVGTGFHTDTQYF. The CDR3 coding sequence is TGTGCCAGCAGCGTGGGGACAGGCTTTCACACAGATACGCAGTATTTT.

The chain uses TRBV28 and TRBJ2-6; D may be TRBD1 (6 bases). The germline V gene encodes CDR1 MDHEN and CDR2 SYDVKM. Trimming removed 5 bases at V and 5 bases at J, with 19 bases between. The CDR3 loop spans 17 amino acids. CDR3 region: CASSPTGTSGRANVLTF. In DNA form, the CDR3 reads TGTGCCAGCAGTCCAACCGGGACAAGCGGTCGGGCCAACGTCCTGACTTTC.

The V call is TRBV7-9, the J call TRBJ2-7; maybe TRBD1 (6 bases). The V end was cut by 5 bases, the J end by 0 bases, with 17 bases between. The germline V gene has CDR1 SEHNR and CDR2 FQNEAQ (reference sequence). This CDR3 is built from 16 residues. The CDR3, as DNA: TGTGCCAGCAGCAGGACAGCAACTACCATCTCCTACGAGCAGTACTTC. Protein sequence: CASSRTATTISYEQYF.

The V call is TRBV27, the J call TRBJ2-7; 8 bases map to TRBD2. The CDR3 is 15 residues long. CDR1 and CDR2 from the germline V gene are MNHEY and SMNVEV (reference sequence). With 5 bases clipped from V and 2 bases from J, the junction kept 8 bases outside the gene matches. The CDR3 here is CASSRRPGLAYEQYF. CDR3 DNA sequence: TGTGCCAGCAGTCGCCGGCCGGGACTAGCCTACGAGCAGTACTTC.

The chain combines TRBV5-4 with TRBJ1-5; weak D call: TRBD1 (5 bases). CDR1 is SGHNT, CDR2 YYREEE, per germline (reference sequence). The CDR3 runs 14 residues. Trimming removed 4 bases from V and 3 bases from J, with 11 bases in between. CDR3: CASSRGPFNQPQHF. The CDR3 DNA is TGTGCCAGCAGCAGGGGACCTTTCAATCAGCCCCAGCATTTT.

The V call is TRBV11-2, the J call TRBJ1-2, with 9 bases identical to TRBD1. Losses at the gene ends were 10 bases for V and 8 bases for J; bases not matched to a gene: 11. Germline CDR1 and CDR2: SGHAT and FQNNGV. This CDR3 is 13 amino acids long. The CDR3 here is CATADRGSRGYTF. The CDR3 DNA reads TGTGCCACCGCTGACAGGGGGTCTCGAGGCTACACCTTC.

The chain uses TRBV6-5 and TRBJ2-2; 8 bases line up with TRBD2. The V gene's germline CDR1 is MNHEY and CDR2 SVGAGI. The trim removed 6 bases at V and 6 bases at J, leaving 6 bases unmatched. The CDR3 has 14 residues. Here the CDR3 reads CASRGAGAAGELFF. The CDR3 region has the DNA TGTGCCAGCAGGGGAGCGGGAGCGGCCGGGGAGCTGTTTTTT.

As DNA, the CDR3 is TGTGCCAGCAGGGTAACAGGGTTGGACGTCCTGACTTTC. Its translation: CASRVTGLDVLTF. The chain joins TRBV28 to TRBJ2-6, with a possible D match to TRBD1 (6 bases). V was cut by 6 bases and J by 11 bases, with 14 bases left in between. Germline values: CDR1 MDHEN, CDR2 SYDVKM. The CDR3 covers 13 residues. Full variable domain (rest looked up from reference TRBV28 and TRBJ2-6): DVKVTQSSRYLVKRTGEKVFLECVQDMDHENMFWYRQDPGLGLRLIYFSYDVKMKEKGDIPEGYSVSREKKERFSLILESASTNQTSMYLCASRVTGLDVLTFGAGSRLTVL.

The rearrangement uses TRBV2 and TRBJ2-7; TRBD2 aligns across 10 bases. Germline CDR1 and CDR2: SNHLY and FYNNEI. CDR3 length: 13 residues. Unmatched junction bases numbered 7, after V lost 11 bases and J lost 3 bases. The CDR3 loop reads CACGTSENYEQYF. The DNA of the CDR3 is TGTGCCTGCGGGACTAGCGAGAACTACGAGCAGTACTTC. The variable domain in full, completed from reference TRBV2 and TRBJ2-7, reads EPEVTQTPSHQVTQMGQEVILRCVPISNHLYFYWYRQILGQKVEFLVSFYNNEISEKSEIFDDQFSVERPDGSNFTLKIRSTKLEDSAMYFCACGTSENYEQYFGPGTRLTVT.

The CDR3 here is CASSQRDSINTGELFF. Written as DNA, the CDR3 is TGCGCCAGCAGCCAGAGGGACTCAATTAACACCGGGGAGCTGTTTTTT. V and J are TRBV4-1 and TRBJ2-2, with D possibly being TRBD2 (6 bases). Trimming cost V 3 bases and J 2 bases, with 13 bases left between them. From germline, CDR1 is MGHRA and CDR2 YSYEKL. The CDR3 runs 16 residues.

The chain is built from TRBV5-5 and TRBJ2-1; D is unresolved. With 7 bases removed from V and 1 base from J, the gap between germline ends came to 15 bases. CDR1 and CDR2 from the germline V gene are SGHKS and YYEKEE (reference sequence). The CDR3 loop spans 15 amino acids. Written as DNA, the CDR3 is TGTGCCAGCCAGCTCCGGGTTGATTCCTACAATGAGCAGTTCTTC. This codes for CASQLRVDSYNEQFF.

The chain couples TRBV25-1 to TRBJ2-2; 7 bases agree with TRBD1. From germline, CDR1 is MGHDK and CDR2 SYGVNS. The V segment lost 5 bases and the J segment 7 bases; nucleotides outside the gene matches: 1. CDR3 size: 12 residues. The CDR3: CASSPGGGELFF. The CDR3 region has the DNA TGTGCCAGCAGTCCAGGGGGCGGGGAGCTGTTTTTT.

This clone was recorded only once. The chain is built from TRBV19 and TRBJ1-2; 7 positions match TRBD1. Germline V CDR1 and CDR2: LNHDA, SQIVND (reference sequence). CDR3 length: 13 amino acids. V lost 7 bases and J lost 8; bases outside the gene matches: 10. CDR3 protein: CASTPTGYQGYTF. The CDR3 DNA is TGTGCCAGTACCCCGACAGGGTATCAGGGCTACACCTTC.